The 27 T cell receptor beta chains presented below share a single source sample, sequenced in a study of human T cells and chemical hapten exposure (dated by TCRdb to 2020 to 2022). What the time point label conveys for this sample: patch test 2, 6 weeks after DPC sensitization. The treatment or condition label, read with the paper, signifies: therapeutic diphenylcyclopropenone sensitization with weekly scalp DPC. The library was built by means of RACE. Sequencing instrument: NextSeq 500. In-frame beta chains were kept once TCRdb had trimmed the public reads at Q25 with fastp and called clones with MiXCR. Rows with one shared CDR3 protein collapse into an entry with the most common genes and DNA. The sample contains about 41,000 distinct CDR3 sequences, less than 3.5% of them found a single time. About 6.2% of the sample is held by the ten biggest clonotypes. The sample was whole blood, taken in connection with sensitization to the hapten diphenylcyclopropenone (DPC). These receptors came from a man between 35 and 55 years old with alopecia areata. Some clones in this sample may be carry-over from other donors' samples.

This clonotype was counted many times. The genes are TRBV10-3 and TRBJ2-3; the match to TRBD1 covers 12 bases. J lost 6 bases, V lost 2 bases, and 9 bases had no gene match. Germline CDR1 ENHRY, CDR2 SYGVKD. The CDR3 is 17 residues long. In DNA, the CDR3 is TGTGCCATCAGTGAGAGGCCAGGGACAGGGGGCGTGGATACGCAGTATTTT. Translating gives CAISERPGTGGVDTQYF.

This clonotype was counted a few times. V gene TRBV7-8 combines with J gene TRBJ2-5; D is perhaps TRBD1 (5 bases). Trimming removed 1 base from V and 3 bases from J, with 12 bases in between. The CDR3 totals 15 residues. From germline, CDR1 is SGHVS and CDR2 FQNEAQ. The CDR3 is CASSLVSAGKETQYF. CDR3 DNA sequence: TGTGCCAGCAGCTTAGTCTCGGCAGGGAAAGAGACCCAGTACTTC. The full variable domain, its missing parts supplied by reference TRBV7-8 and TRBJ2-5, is GAGVSQSPRYKVAKRGQDVALRCDPISGHVSLFWYQQALGQGPEFLTYFQNEAQLDKSGLPSDRFFAERPEGSVSTLKIQRTQQEDSAVYLCASSLVSAGKETQYFGPGTRLLVL.

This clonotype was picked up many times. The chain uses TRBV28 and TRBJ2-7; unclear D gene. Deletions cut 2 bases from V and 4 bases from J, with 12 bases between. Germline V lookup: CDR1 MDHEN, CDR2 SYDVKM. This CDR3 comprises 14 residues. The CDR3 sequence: CASSLIGAGYEQYF. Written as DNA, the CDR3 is TGTGCCAGCAGTTTAATCGGAGCCGGGTACGAGCAGTACTTC.

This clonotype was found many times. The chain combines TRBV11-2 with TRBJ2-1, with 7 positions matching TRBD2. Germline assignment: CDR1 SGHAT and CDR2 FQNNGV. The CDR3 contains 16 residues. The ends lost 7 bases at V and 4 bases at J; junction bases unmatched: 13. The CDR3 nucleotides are TGTGCCAGCACACCAACAAGGACTAGACAATACAATGAGCAGTTCTTC. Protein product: CASTPTRTRQYNEQFF.

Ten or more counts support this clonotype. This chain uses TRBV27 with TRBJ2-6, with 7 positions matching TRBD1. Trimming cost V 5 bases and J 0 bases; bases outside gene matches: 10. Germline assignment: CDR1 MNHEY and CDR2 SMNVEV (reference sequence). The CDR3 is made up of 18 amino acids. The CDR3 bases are TGTGCCAGCAGTACGAAGACAGGGCAACGCTCTGGGGCCAACGTCCTGACTTTC. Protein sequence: CASSTKTGQRSGANVLTF.

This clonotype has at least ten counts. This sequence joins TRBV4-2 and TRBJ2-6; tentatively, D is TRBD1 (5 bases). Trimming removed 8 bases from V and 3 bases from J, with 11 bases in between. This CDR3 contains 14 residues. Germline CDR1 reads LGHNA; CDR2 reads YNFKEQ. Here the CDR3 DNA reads TGTGCCAGCCATCAGGGTGGTGGGGCCAACGTCCTGACTTTC. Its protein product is CASHQGGGANVLTF.

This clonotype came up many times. This CDR3 is CASSPPGTSGLYEQYF. The CDR3 region has the DNA TGTGCCAGCAGCCCTCCCGGGACTAGCGGCCTTTACGAGCAGTACTTC. The chain joins TRBV5-6 to TRBJ2-7, with 11 bases matching TRBD2. The germline V gene has CDR1 SGHDT and CDR2 YYEEEE. This CDR3 is built from 16 residues. With 4 bases clipped from V and 4 bases from J, the junction kept 10 bases outside the gene matches.

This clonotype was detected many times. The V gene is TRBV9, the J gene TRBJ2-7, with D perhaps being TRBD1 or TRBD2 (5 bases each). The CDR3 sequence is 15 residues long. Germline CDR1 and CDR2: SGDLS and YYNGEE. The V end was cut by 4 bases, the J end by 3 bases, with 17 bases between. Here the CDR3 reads CASSTGTQGSYEQYF. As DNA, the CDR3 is TGTGCCAGCAGCACCGGGACCCAAGGAAGCTACGAGCAGTACTTC.

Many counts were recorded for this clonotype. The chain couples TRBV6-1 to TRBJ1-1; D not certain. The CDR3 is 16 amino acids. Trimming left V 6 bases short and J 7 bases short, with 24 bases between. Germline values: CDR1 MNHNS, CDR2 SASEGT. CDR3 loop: CASRSSPGEGVGEAFF. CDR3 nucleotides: TGTGCCAGCAGATCCTCCCCCGGGGAGGGCGTCGGTGAAGCTTTCTTT.

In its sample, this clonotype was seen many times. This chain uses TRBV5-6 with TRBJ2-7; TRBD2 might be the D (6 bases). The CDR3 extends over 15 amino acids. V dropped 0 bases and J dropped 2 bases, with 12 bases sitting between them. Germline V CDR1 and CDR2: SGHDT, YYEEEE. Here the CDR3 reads CASSLVRRDPYEQYF. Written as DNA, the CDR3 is TGTGCCAGCAGCTTGGTAAGGCGGGACCCCTACGAGCAGTACTTC.

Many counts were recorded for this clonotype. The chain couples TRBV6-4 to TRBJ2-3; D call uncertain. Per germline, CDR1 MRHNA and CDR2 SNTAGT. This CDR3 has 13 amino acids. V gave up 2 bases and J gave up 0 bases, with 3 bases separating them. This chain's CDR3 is CASSDRSTDTQYF. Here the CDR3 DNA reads TGTGCCAGCAGTGACAGGAGCACAGATACGCAGTATTTT.

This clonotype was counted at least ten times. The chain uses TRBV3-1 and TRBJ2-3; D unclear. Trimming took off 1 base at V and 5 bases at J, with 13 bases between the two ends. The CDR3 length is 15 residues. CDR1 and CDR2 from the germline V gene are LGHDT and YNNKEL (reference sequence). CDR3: CASSQGARPLDTQYF. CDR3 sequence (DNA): TGTGCCAGCAGCCAAGGGGCACGGCCTTTAGATACGCAGTATTTT.

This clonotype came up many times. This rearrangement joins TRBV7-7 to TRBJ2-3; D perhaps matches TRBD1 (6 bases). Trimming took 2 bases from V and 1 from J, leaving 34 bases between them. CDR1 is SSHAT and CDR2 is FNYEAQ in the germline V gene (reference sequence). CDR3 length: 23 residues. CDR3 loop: CASSLSTPPWTAEFLQCTDTQYF. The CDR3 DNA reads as TGTGCCAGCAGCTTATCGACCCCGCCATGGACAGCCGAATTCCTACAGTGCACAGATACGCAGTATTTT.

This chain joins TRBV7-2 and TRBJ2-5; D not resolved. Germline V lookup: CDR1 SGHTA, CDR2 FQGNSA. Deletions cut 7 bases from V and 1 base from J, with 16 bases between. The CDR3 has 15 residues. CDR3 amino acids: CASTLGLGRQETQYF. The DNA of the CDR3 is TGTGCCAGCACCCTGGGTCTTGGGCGCCAAGAGACCCAGTACTTC. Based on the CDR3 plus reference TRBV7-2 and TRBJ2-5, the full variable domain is GAGVSQSPSNKVTEKGKDVELRCDPISGHTALYWYRQSLGQGLEFLIYFQGNSAPDKSGLPSDRFSAERTGGSVSTLTIQRTQQEDSAVYLCASTLGLGRQETQYFGPGTRLLVL.

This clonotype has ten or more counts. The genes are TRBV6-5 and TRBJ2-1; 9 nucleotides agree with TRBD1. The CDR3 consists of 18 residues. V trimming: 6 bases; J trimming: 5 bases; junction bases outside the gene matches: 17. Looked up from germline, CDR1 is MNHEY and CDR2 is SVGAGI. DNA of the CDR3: TGTGCCAGCAGGGCCGGGACAGGGAACGGGGGCAGGGACAATGAGCAGTTCTTC. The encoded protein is CASRAGTGNGGRDNEQFF.

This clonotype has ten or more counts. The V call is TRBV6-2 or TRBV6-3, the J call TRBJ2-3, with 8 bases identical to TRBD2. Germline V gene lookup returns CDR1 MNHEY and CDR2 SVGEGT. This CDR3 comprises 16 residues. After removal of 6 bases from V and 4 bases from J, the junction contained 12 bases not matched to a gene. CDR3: CASSSLTSGSADTQYF. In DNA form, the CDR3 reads TGTGCCAGCAGCTCCCTTACTAGCGGCTCAGCAGATACGCAGTATTTT.

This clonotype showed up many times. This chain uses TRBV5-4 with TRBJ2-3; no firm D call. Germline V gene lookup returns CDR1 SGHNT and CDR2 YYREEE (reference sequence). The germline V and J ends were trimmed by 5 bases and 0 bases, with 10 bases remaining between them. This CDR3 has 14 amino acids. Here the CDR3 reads CASRETLSTDTQYF. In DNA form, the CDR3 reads TGTGCCAGCAGGGAGACTCTTAGCACAGATACGCAGTATTTT.

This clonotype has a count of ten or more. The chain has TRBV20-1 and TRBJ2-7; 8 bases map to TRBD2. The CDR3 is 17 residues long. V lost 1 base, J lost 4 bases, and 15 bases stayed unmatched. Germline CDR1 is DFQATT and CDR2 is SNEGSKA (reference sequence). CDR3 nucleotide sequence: TGCAGTGCTAGAGGACTAGCGTGGGCCCAAGGGTTTTACGAGCAGTACTTC. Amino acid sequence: CSARGLAWAQGFYEQYF.

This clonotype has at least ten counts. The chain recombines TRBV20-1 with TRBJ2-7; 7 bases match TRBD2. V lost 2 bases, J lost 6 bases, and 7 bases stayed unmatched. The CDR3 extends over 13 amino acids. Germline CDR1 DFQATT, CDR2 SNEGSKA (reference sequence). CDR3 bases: TGCAGTGCTAGATCCTCGGTAGCGGGCGAGCAGTACTTC. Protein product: CSARSSVAGEQYF.

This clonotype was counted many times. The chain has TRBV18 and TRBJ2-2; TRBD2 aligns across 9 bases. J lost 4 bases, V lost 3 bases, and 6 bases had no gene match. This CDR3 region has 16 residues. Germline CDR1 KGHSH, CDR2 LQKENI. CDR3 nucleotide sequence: TGTGCCAGCTCACCTTATAGCGGGAGAGGCACCGGGGAGCTGTTTTTT. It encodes CASSPYSGRGTGELFF. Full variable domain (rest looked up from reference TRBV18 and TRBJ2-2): NAGVMQNPRHLVRRRGQEARLRCSPMKGHSHVYWYRQLPEEGLKFMVYLQKENIIDESGMPKERFSAEFPKEGPSILRIQQVVRGDSAAYFCASSPYSGRGTGELFFGEGSRLTVL.

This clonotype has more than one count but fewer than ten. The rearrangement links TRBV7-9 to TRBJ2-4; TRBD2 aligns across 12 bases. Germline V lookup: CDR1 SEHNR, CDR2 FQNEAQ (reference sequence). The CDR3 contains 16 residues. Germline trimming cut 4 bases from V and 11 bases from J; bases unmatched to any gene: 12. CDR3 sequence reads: CASSSTRLAGEQVQYF. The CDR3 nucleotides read TGTGCCAGCAGCTCGACCCGACTAGCGGGAGAACAGGTTCAGTACTTC.

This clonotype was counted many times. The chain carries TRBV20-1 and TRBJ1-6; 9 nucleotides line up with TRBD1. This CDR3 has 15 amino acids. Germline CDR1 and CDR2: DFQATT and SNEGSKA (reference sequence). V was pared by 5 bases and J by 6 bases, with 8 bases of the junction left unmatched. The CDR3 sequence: CSAGDRAKANSPLHF. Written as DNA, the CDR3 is TGCAGTGCTGGGGACAGGGCAAAAGCTAATTCACCCCTCCACTTT.

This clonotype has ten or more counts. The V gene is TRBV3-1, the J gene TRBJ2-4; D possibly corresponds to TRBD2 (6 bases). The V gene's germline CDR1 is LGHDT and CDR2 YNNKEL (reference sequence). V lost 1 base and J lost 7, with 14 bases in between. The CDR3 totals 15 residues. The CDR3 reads CASSQATGAYNIQYF. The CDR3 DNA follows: TGTGCCAGCAGCCAAGCTACGGGAGCGTATAACATTCAGTACTTC.

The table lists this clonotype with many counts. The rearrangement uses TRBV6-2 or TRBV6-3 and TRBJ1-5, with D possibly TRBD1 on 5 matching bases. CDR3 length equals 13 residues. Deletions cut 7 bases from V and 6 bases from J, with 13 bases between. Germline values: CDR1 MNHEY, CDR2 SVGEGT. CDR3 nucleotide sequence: TGTGCCAGCACCACAGGCGGGGCTCAGCCCCAGCATTTT. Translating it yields CASTTGGAQPQHF.

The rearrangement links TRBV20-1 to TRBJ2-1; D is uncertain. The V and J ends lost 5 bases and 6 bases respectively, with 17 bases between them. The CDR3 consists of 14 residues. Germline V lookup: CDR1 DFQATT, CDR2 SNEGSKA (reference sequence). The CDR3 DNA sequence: TGCAGTGCTTCCGACACCGGTAGTATCAATGAGCAGTTCTTC. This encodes CSASDTGSINEQFF.

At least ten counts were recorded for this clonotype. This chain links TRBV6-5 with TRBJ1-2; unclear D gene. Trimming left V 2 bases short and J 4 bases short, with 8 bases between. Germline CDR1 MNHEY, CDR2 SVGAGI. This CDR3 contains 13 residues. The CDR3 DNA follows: TGTGCCAGCAGTTACGAAGAATCCTATGGCTACACCTTC. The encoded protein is CASSYEESYGYTF.

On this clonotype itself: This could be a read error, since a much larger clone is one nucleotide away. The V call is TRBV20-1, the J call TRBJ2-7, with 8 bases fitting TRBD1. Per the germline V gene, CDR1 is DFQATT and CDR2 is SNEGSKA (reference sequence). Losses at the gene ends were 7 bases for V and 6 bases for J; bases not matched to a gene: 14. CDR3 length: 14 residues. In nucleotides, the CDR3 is TGCAGTGTCATCCTTGGACAGGGTCGGCCCGAGCAGTACTTC. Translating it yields CSVILGQGRPEQYF.